This T cell receptor (beta chain) was observed in a study of metastatic and nonmetastatic thyroid tumors. No patient had received any treatment before thyroid surgery. The CDR3 spans 13 residues. The V gene's germline CDR1 is SNHLY and CDR2 FYNNEI. Trimming took off 8 bases at V and 4 bases at J, with 11 bases between the two ends. This clone was seen many times. Using MiXCR, TCRdb re-called clones from the PCR reads. The data contain roughly 32,000 clones, roughly 7.1% of them singletons. The sequencing input was blood. This clonotype was obtained from a female donor with papillary thyroid cancer or a benign thyroid nodule (not recorded which). Some clones in this sample may be carry-over from other donors' samples. This chain links TRBV2 with TRBJ2-2, with D unresolved. CDR3 DNA sequence: TGTGCCAGCGCAGACTTTTTCACCGGGGAGCTGTTTTTT. Translation gives CASADFFTGELFF.